These 20 T cell receptor beta chains share one sample of origin, sequenced in a study of identical twins. Via MiXCR, TCRdb re-called the 5' RACE reads, giving one row per CDR3 protein. The sample lists about 190,000 distinct CDR3 sequences; less than 20% were seen once. The same specimen was also included in a second study, on T cells expressing NK-cell markers.

The material sequenced was CD8+ T cells sorted from blood. These receptors were obtained from a woman aged 18-29 years in good health.

The rearrangement uses TRBV12-3 or TRBV12-4 and TRBJ1-4; 7 bases line up with TRBD1. V was pared by 5 bases and J by 10 bases, with 16 bases of the junction left unmatched. The CDR3 covers 16 residues. Here the CDR3 reads CASSPGTDLLWGKLFF. The CDR3 DNA is TGTGCCAGCAGTCCTGGGACAGACCTCCTTTGGGGAAAACTGTTTTTT.

This chain uses TRBV7-9 with TRBJ2-1; 8 bases are shared with TRBD1. Trimming took 5 bases from V and 0 from J; bases not matched to a gene: 6. CDR3 length: 16 residues. CDR1 is SEHNR, CDR2 FQNEAQ, per germline (reference sequence). CDR3 residues: CASSPRTGSSYNEQFF. In DNA form, the CDR3 reads TGTGCCAGCAGCCCCCGGACAGGGAGCTCCTACAATGAGCAGTTCTTC.

CDR3 region: CSAREGTTRPSSGANVLTF. The DNA for the CDR3 is TGCAGTGCTAGAGAGGGAACGACTCGCCCGAGCTCTGGGGCCAACGTCCTGACTTTC. The chain links TRBV20-1 to TRBJ2-6; D gene unclear. The germline V gene has CDR1 DFQATT and CDR2 SNEGSKA (reference sequence). Trimming removed 0 bases from V and 0 bases from J, with 18 bases in between. This CDR3 region has 19 residues.

This sequence joins TRBV20-1 and TRBJ2-7; 7 positions match TRBD1. J was trimmed by 3 bases and V by 0 bases; bases with no gene match: 8. The length of the CDR3 is 15 residues. Germline V CDR1 and CDR2: DFQATT, SNEGSKA (reference sequence). The CDR3 DNA reads as TGCAGTGCTAGAGATCTGGGGACAGTCCACTACGAGCAGTACTTC. This translates into CSARDLGTVHYEQYF.

This clonotype was observed a handful of times. This sequence joins TRBV27 and TRBJ2-1; TRBD2 aligns across 8 bases. The trim removed 6 bases at V and 0 bases at J, leaving 4 bases unmatched. The CDR3 sequence is 15 residues long. CDR1 is MNHEY and CDR2 is SMNVEV in the germline V gene (reference sequence). The DNA of the CDR3 is TGTGCCAGCAGAATAGCGGGATCCTCCTACAATGAGCAGTTCTTC. This sequence encodes CASRIAGSSYNEQFF.

This clonotype was observed a few times. The CDR3 DNA is TGTGCCAGCAGCCTCGGGACTAGCGGAACGGATGAGCAGTTCTTC. Its protein product is CASSLGTSGTDEQFF. The chain combines TRBV7-3 with TRBJ2-1, with TRBD2 matching 11 bases. V lost 5 bases, J lost 8 bases, and 8 bases stayed unmatched. CDR1 and CDR2 (germline): SGHTA, FQGTGA. This CDR3 is built from 15 residues.

This clonotype was seen more than once but under ten times. The chain links TRBV7-9 to TRBJ2-2; D may be TRBD1 (5 bases). V dropped 5 bases and J dropped 4 bases, with 17 bases sitting between them. CDR1 SEHNR and CDR2 FQNEAQ come from the germline V gene (reference sequence). CDR3 length: 16 residues. CDR3 bases: TGTGCCAGCAGCCCAGGGCCCGGATTTCGCACCGGGGAGCTGTTTTTT. It codes for CASSPGPGFRTGELFF.

As to this clonotype: The missing conserved phenylalanine or tryptophan at the end of this CDR3 makes a read error likely. The chain is built from TRBV5-5 and TRBJ2-2; no definite D call. The V gene lost 4 bases and the J gene lost 9 bases, with 16 bases spanning the gap. From germline, CDR1 is SGHKS and CDR2 YYEKEE (reference sequence). The CDR3 runs 14 residues. DNA for the CDR3: TGTGCCAGCAGCCCCGGGCTAAGCAGCTGGGAGCTGTTTTGT. This gives the protein CASSPGLSSWELFC.

This clonotype was seen a few times. The rearrangement uses TRBV12-5 and TRBJ1-5; tentative D call: TRBD1 (6 bases). Germline CDR1 reads LGHNT; CDR2 reads FRNRAP. The CDR3 runs to 15 residues. V was clipped by 5 bases and J by 1 base, with 12 bases between them. The CDR3 region has the DNA TGTGCTAGTGGTCCAACAGGGTCGAGCAATCAGCCCCAGCATTTT. Translating it yields CASGPTGSSNQPQHF.

The gene calls are TRBV9 and TRBJ2-3; 8 bases align to TRBD2. CDR1 is SGDLS and CDR2 is YYNGEE in the germline V gene. Losses at the gene ends were 2 bases for V and 4 bases for J; bases not matched to a gene: 6. This CDR3 has 15 amino acids. CDR3 region: CASSVDGRAPDTQYF. In DNA, the CDR3 is TGTGCCAGCAGCGTCGACGGGAGGGCCCCAGATACGCAGTATTTT.

This clonotype was counted only a few times. The J gene is TRBJ2-7, the V gene TRBV7-9; perhaps TRBD1 as D (6 bases). There are 14 residues in the CDR3. Germline CDR1 reads SEHNR; CDR2 reads FQNEAQ (reference sequence). V was shortened by 5 bases and J by 2 bases, with 13 bases between the two germline ends. The CDR3 DNA sequence: TGTGCCAGCAGCACTCCGGACAGTCCCTACGAGCAGTACTTC. Encoded protein: CASSTPDSPYEQYF. Filled out from reference TRBV7-9 and TRBJ2-7, the complete variable domain reads DTGVSQNPRHKITKRGQNVTFRCDPISEHNRLYWYRQTLGQGPEFLTYFQNEAQLEKSRLLSDRFSAERPKGSFSTLEIQRTEQGDSAMYLCASSTPDSPYEQYFGPGTRLTVT.

This clonotype has only a few counts. The V and J genes are TRBV7-2 and TRBJ2-5, with 8 nucleotides matching TRBD2. Germline values: CDR1 SGHTA, CDR2 FQGNSA. The CDR3 loop spans 16 amino acids. Germline trimming cut 4 bases from V and 5 bases from J; bases unmatched to any gene: 12. The DNA for the CDR3 is TGTGCCAGCAGCTCGGTAGCGGGGAGGGGGGGCGAGACCCAGTACTTC. Amino acids: CASSSVAGRGGETQYF.

V gene TRBV20-1 combines with J gene TRBJ2-2; no firm D call. V gave up 5 bases and J gave up 2 bases, with 6 bases separating them. CDR1 DFQATT and CDR2 SNEGSKA come from the germline V gene (reference sequence). The length of the CDR3 is 12 residues. The CDR3 sequence: CSAAQNTGELFF. Here the CDR3 DNA reads TGCAGTGCTGCCCAAAACACCGGGGAGCTGTTTTTT.

The V gene is TRBV3-1, the J gene TRBJ2-7; possible D gene TRBD1, 5 bases. Germline CDR1 and CDR2: LGHDT and YNNKEL (reference sequence). The CDR3 consists of 14 residues. Trimming cost V 4 bases and J 0 bases, with 10 bases left between them. The CDR3 here is CASSPTDSSYEQYF. The CDR3 nucleotides are TGTGCCAGCAGCCCAACCGACAGCTCCTACGAGCAGTACTTC.

The chain joins TRBV27 to TRBJ2-1; D uncertain. The CDR3 totals 16 residues. Deletions cut 0 bases from V and 7 bases from J, with 16 bases between. The germline V gene encodes CDR1 MNHEY and CDR2 SMNVEV (reference sequence). CDR3: CASSLSSGSAQNEQFF. For the CDR3, the DNA is TGTGCCAGCAGTTTATCGTCCGGATCCGCTCAGAATGAGCAGTTCTTC.

The chain uses TRBV9 and TRBJ1-1, with a tentative D call TRBD1 (6 bases). Germline CDR1 SGDLS, CDR2 YYNGEE. The CDR3 covers 15 residues. V was pared by 2 bases and J by 1 base, with 12 bases between. This CDR3 reads CASSVGNRANTEAFF. CDR3 sequence (DNA): TGTGCCAGCAGCGTGGGAAACAGGGCGAACACTGAAGCTTTCTTT. The full variable domain, in which reference TRBV9 and TRBJ1-1 provide the parts outside the CDR3, is DSGVTQTPKHLITATGQRVTLRCSPRSGDLSVYWYQQSLDQGLQFLIQYYNGEERAKGNILERFSAQQFPDLHSELNLSSLELGDSALYFCASSVGNRANTEAFFGQGTRLTVV.

This chain uses TRBV20-1 with TRBJ2-7; weak D call: TRBD1 (6 bases). Germline lookup yields CDR1 DFQATT and CDR2 SNEGSKA (reference sequence). CDR3 length equals 14 residues. Trimming left V 5 bases short and J 7 bases short, with 21 bases between. CDR3 nucleotides: TGCAGTGCTTCCCCCTATGACCGGGACATAGAGCAGTACTTC. Encoded protein: CSASPYDRDIEQYF.

This clonotype was picked up a small number of times. The chain is built from TRBV9 and TRBJ2-1; D may be TRBD1 (5 bases). CDR1 is SGDLS, CDR2 YYNGEE, per germline. The CDR3 is made up of 16 amino acids. With 3 bases removed from V and 8 bases from J, the gap between germline ends came to 21 bases. The CDR3 loop is CASSGDRARRGDEQFF. CDR3 nucleotides: TGTGCCAGCAGCGGAGACCGGGCTAGAAGGGGCGATGAGCAGTTCTTC. The entire variable domain, with the rest obtained from reference TRBV9 and TRBJ2-1, is as follows: DSGVTQTPKHLITATGQRVTLRCSPRSGDLSVYWYQQSLDQGLQFLIQYYNGEERAKGNILERFSAQQFPDLHSELNLSSLELGDSALYFCASSGDRARRGDEQFFGPGTRLTVL.

The table lists this clonotype with a few counts. The gene calls are TRBV7-9 and TRBJ2-1, with unresolved D. The CDR3 is 12 amino acids. Germline CDR1 and CDR2: SEHNR and FQNEAQ (reference sequence). V was shortened by 3 bases and J by 5 bases, with 5 bases between the two germline ends. The CDR3 sequence is CASSFVDNEQFF. CDR3 sequence (DNA): TGTGCCAGCAGCTTTGTTGACAATGAGCAGTTCTTC.

In this sample, this clonotype turned up a few times. This chain joins TRBV5-1 and TRBJ2-4; D is unclear. CDR1 is SGHRS, CDR2 YFSETQ, per germline. CDR3 length equals 15 residues. Trimming pared 0 bases from V and 0 bases from J, leaving 7 bases between. The CDR3 region is CASSLDLLAKNIQYF. The CDR3 nucleotides read TGCGCCAGCAGCTTGGATTTACTAGCCAAAAACATTCAGTACTTC.